This TCR beta chain was captured in a study of T cell responses to AZD1222 COVID-19 vaccine. Clones were sequenced by immunoSEQ multiplex PCR, and TCRdb holds only the in-frame ones, with some missing. The data contain 130,000 or so clones, roughly 94% of them singletons. The germline V gene encodes CDR1 SGHDN and CDR2 FVKESK. The CDR3 has 16 amino acids. V shed 4 bases and J 5 bases; nucleotides not matched to a gene: 10. J is TRBJ2-5 and V is TRBV14, with 10 nucleotides matching TRBD2. The material was peripheral blood, obtained on day 0 of AZD1222 vaccination. The origin of this receptor is an adult in good health. CDR3 residues: CASSPGTGLASETQYF. The CDR3 region has the DNA TGTGCCAGCAGCCCGGGAACGGGACTAGCGTCGGAGACCCAGTACTTC.